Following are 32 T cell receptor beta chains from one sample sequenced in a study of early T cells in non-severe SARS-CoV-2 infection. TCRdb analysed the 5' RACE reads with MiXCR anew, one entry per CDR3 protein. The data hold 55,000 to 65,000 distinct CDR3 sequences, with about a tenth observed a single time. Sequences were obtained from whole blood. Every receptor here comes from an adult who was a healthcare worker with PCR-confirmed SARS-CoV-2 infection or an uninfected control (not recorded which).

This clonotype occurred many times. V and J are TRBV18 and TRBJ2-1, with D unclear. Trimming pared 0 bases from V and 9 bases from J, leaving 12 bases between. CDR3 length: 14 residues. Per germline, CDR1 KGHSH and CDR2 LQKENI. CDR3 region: CASSPPAKRSEQFF. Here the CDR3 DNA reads TGTGCCAGCTCACCACCGGCCAAACGTAGTGAGCAGTTCTTC.

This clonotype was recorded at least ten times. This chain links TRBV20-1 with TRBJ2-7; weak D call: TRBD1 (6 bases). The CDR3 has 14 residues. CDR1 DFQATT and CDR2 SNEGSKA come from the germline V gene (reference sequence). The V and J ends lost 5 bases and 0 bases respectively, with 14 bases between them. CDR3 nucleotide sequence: TGCAGTGCTCGAACAGGGTATCCCTCCTACGAGCAGTACTTC. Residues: CSARTGYPSYEQYF.

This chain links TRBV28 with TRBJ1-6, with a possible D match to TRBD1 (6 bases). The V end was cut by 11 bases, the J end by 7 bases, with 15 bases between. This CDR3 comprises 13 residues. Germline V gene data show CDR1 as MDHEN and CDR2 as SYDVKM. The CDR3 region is CAAQGRRNSPLHF. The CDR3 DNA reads TGTGCCGCACAGGGAAGGAGAAATTCACCCCTCCACTTT.

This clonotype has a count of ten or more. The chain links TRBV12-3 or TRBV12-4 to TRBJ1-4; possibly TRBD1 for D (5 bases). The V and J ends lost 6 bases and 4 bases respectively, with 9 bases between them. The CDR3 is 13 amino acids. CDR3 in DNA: TGTGCCAGCAGCGACAGTAGTAATGAAAAACTGTTTTTT. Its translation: CASSDSSNEKLFF.

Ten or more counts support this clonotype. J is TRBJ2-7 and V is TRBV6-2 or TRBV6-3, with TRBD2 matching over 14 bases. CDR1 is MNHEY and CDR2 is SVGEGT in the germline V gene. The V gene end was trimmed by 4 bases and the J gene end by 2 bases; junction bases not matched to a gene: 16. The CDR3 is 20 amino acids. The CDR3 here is CASSLPGTSGGISGTYEQYF. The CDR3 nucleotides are TGTGCCAGCAGTTTACCCGGGACTAGCGGGGGAATTAGCGGAACCTACGAGCAGTACTTC.

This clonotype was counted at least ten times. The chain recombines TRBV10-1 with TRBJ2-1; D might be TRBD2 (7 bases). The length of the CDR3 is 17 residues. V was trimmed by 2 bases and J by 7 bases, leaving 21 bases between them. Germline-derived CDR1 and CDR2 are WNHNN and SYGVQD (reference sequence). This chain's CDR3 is CASSEHLLGGGPNEQFF. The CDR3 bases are TGCGCCAGCAGTGAGCACCTCTTAGGGGGGGGGCCAAATGAGCAGTTCTTC.

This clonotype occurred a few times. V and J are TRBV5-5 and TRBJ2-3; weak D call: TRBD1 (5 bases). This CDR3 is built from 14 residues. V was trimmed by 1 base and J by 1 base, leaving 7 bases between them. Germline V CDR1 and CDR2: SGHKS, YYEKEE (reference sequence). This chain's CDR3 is CASSLTGRTDTQYF. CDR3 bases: TGTGCCAGCAGCTTGACAGGCCGCACAGATACGCAGTATTTT.

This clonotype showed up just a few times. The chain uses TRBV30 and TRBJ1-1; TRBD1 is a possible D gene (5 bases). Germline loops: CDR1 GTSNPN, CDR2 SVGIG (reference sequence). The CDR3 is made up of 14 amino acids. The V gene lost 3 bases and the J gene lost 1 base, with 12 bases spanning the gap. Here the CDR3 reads CAWSLGVANTEAFF. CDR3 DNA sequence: TGTGCCTGGAGCCTGGGGGTGGCGAACACTGAAGCTTTCTTT.

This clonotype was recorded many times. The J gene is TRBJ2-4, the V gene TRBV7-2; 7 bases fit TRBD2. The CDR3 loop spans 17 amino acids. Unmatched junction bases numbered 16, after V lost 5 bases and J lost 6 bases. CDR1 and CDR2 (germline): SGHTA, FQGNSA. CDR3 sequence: CASSPEGGGVGGNIQYF. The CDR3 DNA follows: TGTGCCAGCAGCCCCGAAGGCGGGGGAGTTGGTGGAAACATTCAGTACTTC.

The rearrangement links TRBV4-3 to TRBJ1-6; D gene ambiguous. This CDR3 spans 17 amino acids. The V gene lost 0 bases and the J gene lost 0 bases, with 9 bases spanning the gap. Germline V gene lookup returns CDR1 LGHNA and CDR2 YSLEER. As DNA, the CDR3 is TGCGCCAGCAGCCAAGATCCTGGCAGCTCCTATAATTCACCCCTCCACTTT. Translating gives CASSQDPGSSYNSPLHF.

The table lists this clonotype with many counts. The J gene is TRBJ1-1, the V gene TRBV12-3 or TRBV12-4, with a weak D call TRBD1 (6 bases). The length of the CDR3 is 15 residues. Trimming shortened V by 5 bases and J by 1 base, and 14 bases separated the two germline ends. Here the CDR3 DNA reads TGTGCCAGCAGTCAGCACAGGGCAAGGAACACTGAAGCTTTCTTT. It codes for CASSQHRARNTEAFF.

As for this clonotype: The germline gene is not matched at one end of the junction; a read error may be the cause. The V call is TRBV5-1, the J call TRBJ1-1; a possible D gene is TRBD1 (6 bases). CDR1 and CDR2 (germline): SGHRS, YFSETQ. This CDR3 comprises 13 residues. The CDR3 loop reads CASTLSGGTEALF. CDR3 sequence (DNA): TGCGCCAGCACCCTATCGGGGGGCACTGAAGCTCTCTTT.

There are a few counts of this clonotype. This chain's CDR3 is CASIKTGHNEKLFF. CDR3 DNA sequence: TGTGCCAGCATCAAGACAGGGCATAATGAAAAACTGTTTTTT. The rearrangement links TRBV3-1 to TRBJ1-4, with 7 bases that match TRBD1. The CDR3 is 14 residues long. The germline CDR1 and CDR2 sequences are LGHDT and YNNKEL (reference sequence). Unmatched junction bases numbered 6, after V lost 7 bases and J lost 4 bases.

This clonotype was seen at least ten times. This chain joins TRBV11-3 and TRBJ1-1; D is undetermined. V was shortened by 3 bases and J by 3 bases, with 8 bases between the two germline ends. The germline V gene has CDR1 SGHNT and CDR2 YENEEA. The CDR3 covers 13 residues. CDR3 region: CASSLGKHTEAFF. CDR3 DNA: TGTGCCAGCAGCTTGGGGAAACACACTGAAGCTTTCTTT.

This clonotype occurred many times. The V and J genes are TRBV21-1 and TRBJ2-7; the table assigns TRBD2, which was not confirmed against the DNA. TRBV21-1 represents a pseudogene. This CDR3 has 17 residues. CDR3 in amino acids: CASSNYPGLAGFSKQYF. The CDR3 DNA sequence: TGTGCCAGCAGCAATTACCCGGGACTAGCGGGGTTCTCCAAGCAGTACTTC.

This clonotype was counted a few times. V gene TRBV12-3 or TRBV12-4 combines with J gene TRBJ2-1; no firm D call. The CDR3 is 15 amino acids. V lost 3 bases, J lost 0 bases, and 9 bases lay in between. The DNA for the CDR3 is TGTGCCAGCAGTTTTGGGTCAAGCTCCTACAATGAGCAGTTCTTC. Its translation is CASSFGSSSYNEQFF.

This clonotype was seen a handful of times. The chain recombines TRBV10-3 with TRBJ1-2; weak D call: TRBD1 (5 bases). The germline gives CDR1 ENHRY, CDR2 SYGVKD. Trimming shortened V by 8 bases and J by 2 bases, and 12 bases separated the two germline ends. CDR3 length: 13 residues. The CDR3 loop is CAIGGDRNYGYTF. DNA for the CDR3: TGTGCCATCGGGGGGGACCGAAACTATGGCTACACCTTC.

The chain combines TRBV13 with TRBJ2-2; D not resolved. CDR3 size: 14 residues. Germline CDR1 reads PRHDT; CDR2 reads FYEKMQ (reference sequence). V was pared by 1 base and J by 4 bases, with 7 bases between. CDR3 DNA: TGTGCCAGCAGCTTAGTACAGACCACCGGGGAGCTGTTTTTT. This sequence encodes CASSLVQTTGELFF.

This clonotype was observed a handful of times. CDR3 DNA: TGTGCCAGCAGTTACTCTCGGACAGCATCCTACGAGCAGTACTTC. Its translation is CASSYSRTASYEQYF. The chain has TRBV6-5 and TRBJ2-7; D possibly corresponds to TRBD1 (6 bases). Trimming cost V 0 bases and J 1 base, with 10 bases left between them. The CDR3 loop spans 15 amino acids. CDR1 is MNHEY and CDR2 is SVGAGI in the germline V gene.

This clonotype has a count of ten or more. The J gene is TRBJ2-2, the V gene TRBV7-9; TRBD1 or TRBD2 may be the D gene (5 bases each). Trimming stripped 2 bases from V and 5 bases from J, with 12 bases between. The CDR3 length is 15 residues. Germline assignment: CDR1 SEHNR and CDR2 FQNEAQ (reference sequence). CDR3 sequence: CASSLTGTATGELFF. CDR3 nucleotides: TGTGCCAGCAGCTTAACCGGGACGGCAACCGGGGAGCTGTTTTTT.

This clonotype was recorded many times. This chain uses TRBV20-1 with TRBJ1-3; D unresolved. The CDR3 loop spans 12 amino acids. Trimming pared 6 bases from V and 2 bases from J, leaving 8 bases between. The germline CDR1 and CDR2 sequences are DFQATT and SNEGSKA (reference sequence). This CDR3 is CSAAAPGNTIYF. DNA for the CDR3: TGCAGTGCCGCCGCACCTGGAAACACCATATATTTT.

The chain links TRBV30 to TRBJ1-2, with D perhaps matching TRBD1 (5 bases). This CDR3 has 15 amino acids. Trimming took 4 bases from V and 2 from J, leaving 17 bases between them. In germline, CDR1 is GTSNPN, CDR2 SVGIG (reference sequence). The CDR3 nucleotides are TGTGCCTGGACAGCAGCAGTGACAGCCAACTATGGCTACACCTTC. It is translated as CAWTAAVTANYGYTF.

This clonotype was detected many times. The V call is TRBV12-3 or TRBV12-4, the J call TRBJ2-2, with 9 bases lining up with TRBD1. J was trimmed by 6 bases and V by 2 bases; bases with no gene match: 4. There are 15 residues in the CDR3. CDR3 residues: CASSLTGGMSGELFF. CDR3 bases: TGTGCCAGCAGTTTAACAGGGGGCATGTCCGGGGAGCTGTTTTTT.

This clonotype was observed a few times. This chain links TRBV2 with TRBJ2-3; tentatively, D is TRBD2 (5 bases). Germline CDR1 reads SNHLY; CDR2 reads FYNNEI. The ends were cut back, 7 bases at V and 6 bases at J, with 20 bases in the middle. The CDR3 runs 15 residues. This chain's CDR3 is CASIRSLEGGDTQYF. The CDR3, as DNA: TGTGCCAGCATCAGAAGTCTCGAGGGTGGGGATACGCAGTATTTT.

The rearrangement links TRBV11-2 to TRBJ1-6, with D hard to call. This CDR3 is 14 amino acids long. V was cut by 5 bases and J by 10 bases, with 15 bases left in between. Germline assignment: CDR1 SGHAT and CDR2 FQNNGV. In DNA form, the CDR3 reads TGTGCCAGCAGCCTACCGGGGATAGGGTCACCCCTCCACTTT. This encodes CASSLPGIGSPLHF. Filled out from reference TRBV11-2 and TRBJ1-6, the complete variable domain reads EAGVAQSPRYKIIEKRQSVAFWCNPISGHATLYWYQQILGQGPKLLIQFQNNGVVDDSQLPKDRFSAERLKGVDSTLKIQPAKLEDSAVYLCASSLPGIGSPLHFGNGTRLTVT.

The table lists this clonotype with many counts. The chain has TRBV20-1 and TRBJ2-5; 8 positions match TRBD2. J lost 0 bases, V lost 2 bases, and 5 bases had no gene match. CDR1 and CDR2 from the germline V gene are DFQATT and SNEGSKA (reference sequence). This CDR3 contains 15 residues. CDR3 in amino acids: CSARPYSGDQETQYF. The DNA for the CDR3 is TGCAGTGCTAGACCGTATAGCGGGGACCAAGAGACCCAGTACTTC.

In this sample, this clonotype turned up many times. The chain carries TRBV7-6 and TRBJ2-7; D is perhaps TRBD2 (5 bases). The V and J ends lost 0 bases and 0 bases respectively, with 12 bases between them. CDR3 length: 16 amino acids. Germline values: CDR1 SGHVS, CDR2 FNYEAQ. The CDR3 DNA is TGTGCCAGCAGCTTAGCCCGGGAAGCCCCCTCCTACGAGCAGTACTTC. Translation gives CASSLAREAPSYEQYF.

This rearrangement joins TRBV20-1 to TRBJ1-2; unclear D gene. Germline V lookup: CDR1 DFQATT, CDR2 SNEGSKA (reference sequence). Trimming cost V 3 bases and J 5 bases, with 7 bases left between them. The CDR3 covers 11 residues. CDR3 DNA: TGCAGTGCTAGTGAGGATTATGGCTACACCTTC. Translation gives CSASEDYGYTF.

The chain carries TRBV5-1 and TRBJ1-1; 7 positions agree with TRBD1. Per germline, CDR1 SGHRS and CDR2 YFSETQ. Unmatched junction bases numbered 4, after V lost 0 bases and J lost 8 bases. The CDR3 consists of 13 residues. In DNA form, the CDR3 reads TGCGCCAGCAGCTTGGGACAGGGAGCCGAAGCTTTCTTT. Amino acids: CASSLGQGAEAFF.

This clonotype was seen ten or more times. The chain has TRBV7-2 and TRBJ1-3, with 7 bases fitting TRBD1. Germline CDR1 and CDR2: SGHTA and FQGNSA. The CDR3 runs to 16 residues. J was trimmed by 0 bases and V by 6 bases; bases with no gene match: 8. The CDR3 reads CASRPGGISSGNTIYF. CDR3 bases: TGTGCCAGCAGGCCAGGGGGGATATCCTCTGGAAACACCATATATTTT.

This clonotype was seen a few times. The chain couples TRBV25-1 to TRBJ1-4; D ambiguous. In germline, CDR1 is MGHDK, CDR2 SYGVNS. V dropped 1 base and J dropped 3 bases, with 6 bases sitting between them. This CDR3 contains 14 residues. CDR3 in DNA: TGTGCCAGCAGTGAATGGGGTCCTAATGAAAAACTGTTTTTT. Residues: CASSEWGPNEKLFF.

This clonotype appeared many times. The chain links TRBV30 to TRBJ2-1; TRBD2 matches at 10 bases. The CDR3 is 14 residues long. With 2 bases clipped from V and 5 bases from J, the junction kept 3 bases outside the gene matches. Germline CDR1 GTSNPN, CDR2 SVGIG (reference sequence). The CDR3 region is CAWSRGLADNEQFF. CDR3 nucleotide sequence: TGTGCCTGGAGTAGAGGACTAGCGGACAATGAGCAGTTCTTC.